A selection of T cell receptor beta chains follows, all from one sample in a study of shared clonotypes between healthy human individuals. Here immunoSEQ multiplex PCR was the method, and the copy in TCRdb shows in-frame clones only, minus some. The sample has under 1,100,000 clones, more than 65% seen once. Sequencing input: memory CD4+ T cells sorted from blood. The receptors shown here come from a man aged 18 to 29 in good health. Both conserved end residues are trimmed from each CDR3. Each record gives: V gene, J gene, D gene, CDR3 length, CDR3 protein. A D gene is named only where the DNA matches it firmly.

>TRBV5-1|TRBJ2-2|TRBD1|14
ASSSGGQASLGELF
>TRBV11-2|TRBJ2-7|-|12
ASSLGSHVYEQY
>TRBV10-3|TRBJ1-2|TRBD1|11
AIAGQANYGYT
>TRBV28|TRBJ1-5|-|13
ASWASGRQDQPQH
>TRBV9|TRBJ1-6|TRBD1|13
ASSVEGQGNSPLH
>TRBV19|TRBJ2-3|TRBD1|11
ASSRQGADTQY
>TRBV6-5|TRBJ2-2|-|14
ASSSNTAGSGGELF
>TRBV7-9|TRBJ2-3|TRBD2|11
ASRTSGTDTQY
>TRBV5-1|TRBJ2-1|TRBD2|11
ASSLTSVNEQF
>TRBV4-1|TRBJ1-3|-|12
ASSQPPRWNTIY
>TRBV30|TRBJ1-6|-|15
AWNPARMGGNNSPLH
>TRBV5-4|TRBJ2-5|-|10
ASSFGVETQY
>TRBV5-8|TRBJ1-2|TRBD1|15
ASSSDNRIGQGHGYT
>TRBV6-5|TRBJ2-7|-|12
ASSLNRARDEQY
>TRBV6-1|TRBJ1-5|-|13
ASSVLPGTNQPQH
>TRBV18|TRBJ2-3|TRBD1|14
ASSLRQGTSTDTQY
>TRBV18|TRBJ1-1|-|10
ASSQAGAEAF
>TRBV27|TRBJ1-5|-|13
ASSLSAGGNQPQH
>TRBV7-8|TRBJ2-7|TRBD2|15
ASSRRDFSGRPAEQY
>TRBV4-1|TRBJ1-6|-|12
ASSQDLGARDLH
>TRBV10-2|TRBJ2-7|-|10
ASRGPSDKQY
>TRBV18|TRBJ2-3|TRBD2|11
ASTAGVADTQY
>TRBV18|TRBJ2-6|TRBD1|15
ASSQTGANSGANVLT
>TRBV18|TRBJ1-4|-|14
ASSLQRGGANEKLF
>TRBV27|TRBJ1-2|TRBD1|11
ASSLTGEAGYT
>TRBV27|TRBJ2-3|-|13
ASSDRGGYTDTQY
>TRBV5-1|TRBJ2-1|-|12
ASSLNTLRDEQF
>TRBV2|TRBJ1-1|-|13
ASSATTEKNTEAF
>TRBV6-1|TRBJ2-1|-|12
ASKELGGGGEQF
>TRBV18|TRBJ1-5|TRBD1|14
ASSPVATGGNQPQH
>TRBV14|TRBJ2-7|-|14
ASSQGSGGKDYEQY
>TRBV6-1|TRBJ2-1|-|10
ASSEWTSEQF
>TRBV19|TRBJ1-5|TRBD1|13
ASTGGQFSNQPQH
>TRBV28|TRBJ2-7|-|12
ASLFPTGTGEQY
>TRBV6-4|TRBJ1-6|-|11
ASSEHNNSPLH
>TRBV14|TRBJ1-4|-|13
ASSHLTTGFEKLF
>TRBV7-2|TRBJ2-3|-|13
ASSLGTGRTDTQY
>TRBV19|TRBJ2-3|-|12
ASSISWSGNTQY
>TRBV27|TRBJ1-6|-|12
ASSSQTNNSPLH
>TRBV7-2|TRBJ1-4|-|11
ASSLRTNEKLF
>TRBV6-1|TRBJ1-2|-|10
ASTVFLYGYT
>TRBV7-9|TRBJ1-6|-|14
ASELSGARYNSPLH
>TRBV11-3|TRBJ2-3|-|11
ASSPPQRDTQY
>TRBV28|TRBJ1-5|-|14
ASSLYRTERVQPQH
>TRBV11-2|TRBJ2-5|-|12
ASSLTGAGETQY
>TRBV7-2|TRBJ2-3|TRBD2|13
ASTLMGGNTDTQY
>TRBV6-5|TRBJ2-7|-|14
ASSYWGVGKAYEQY
>TRBV27|TRBJ1-6|-|14
ASSDLDSAYNSPLH
>TRBV6-1|TRBJ1-6|TRBD1|13
ASSPDRGNNSPLH
>TRBV19|TRBJ1-1|-|12
ASSNREGNTEAF
>TRBV6-7|TRBJ2-7|TRBD1|14
ASSYSQPGTAYEQY
>TRBV7-9|TRBJ2-5|TRBD2|17
ASSLGALAGGPGQETQY
>TRBV5-4|TRBJ1-1|TRBD1|10
ASSLTRGKAF
>TRBV6-1|TRBJ2-7|-|14
ASSVGLGGSPYEQY
>TRBV6-1|TRBJ2-7|-|13
ASSEEGQTVYEQY